This T cell receptor beta chain was observed in a study of blood T cell repertoires in COVID-19. Overall study: Acute and convalescent COVID-19 samples came from the United States, Italy and Spain. PBMCs, B-cell-depleted T cells, or T cells were the source of the cDNA or gDNA that made up the material.

Original handling: Researchers report that nucleated cell counts were estimated from reference gene primer amplification. Measured with immunoSEQ multiplex PCR; TCRdb has only the in-frame clones, and not every one. V and J calls and clone size are copied from that table; D and trimming were computed from the DNA. The sample lists roughly 120,000 clones, under 90% seen once, with under 5% in the top ten. The germline gives CDR1 SGHRS, CDR2 YFSETQ. V was shortened by 0 bases and J by 2 bases, with 9 bases between the two germline ends. This CDR3 has 14 amino acids. The chain is built from TRBV5-1 and TRBJ2-7, with D possibly being TRBD1 (5 bases). The clonotype originates from a man aged 55 to 70 with acute or convalescent COVID-19. The sequencing input was peripheral blood. In DNA form, the CDR3 reads TGCGCCAGCAGCTTGGAGACAGAAACCTACGAGCAGTACTTC. Residues: CASSLETETYEQYF.